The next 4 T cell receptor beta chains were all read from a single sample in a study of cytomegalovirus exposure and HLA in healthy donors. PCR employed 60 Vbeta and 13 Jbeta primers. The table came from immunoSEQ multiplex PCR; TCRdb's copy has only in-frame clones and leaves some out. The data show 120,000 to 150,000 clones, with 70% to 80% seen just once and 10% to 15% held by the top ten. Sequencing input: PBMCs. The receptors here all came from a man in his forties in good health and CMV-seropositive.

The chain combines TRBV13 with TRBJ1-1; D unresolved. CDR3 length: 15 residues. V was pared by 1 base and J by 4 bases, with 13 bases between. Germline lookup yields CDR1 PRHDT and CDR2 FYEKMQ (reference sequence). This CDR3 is CASSLVVLGSTEAFF. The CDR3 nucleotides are TGTGCCAGCAGCTTAGTAGTTTTGGGGAGCACTGAAGCTTTCTTT.

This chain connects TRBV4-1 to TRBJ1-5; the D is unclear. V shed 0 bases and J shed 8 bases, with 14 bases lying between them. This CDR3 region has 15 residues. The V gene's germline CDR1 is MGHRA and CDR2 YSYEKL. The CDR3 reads CASSQDLVREEPQHF. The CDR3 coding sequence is TGCGCCAGCAGCCAAGACCTCGTCCGGGAGGAGCCCCAGCATTTT.

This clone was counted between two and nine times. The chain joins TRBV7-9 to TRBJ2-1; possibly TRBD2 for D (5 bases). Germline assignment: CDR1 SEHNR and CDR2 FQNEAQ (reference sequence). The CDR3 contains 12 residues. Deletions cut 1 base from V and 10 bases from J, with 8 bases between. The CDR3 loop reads CASSLDQREQFF. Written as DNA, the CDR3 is TGTGCCAGCAGCTTAGACCAGCGGGAGCAGTTCTTC.

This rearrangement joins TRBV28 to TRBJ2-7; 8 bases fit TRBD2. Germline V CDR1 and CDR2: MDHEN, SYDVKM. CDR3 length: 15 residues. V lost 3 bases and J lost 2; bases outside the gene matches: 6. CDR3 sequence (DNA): TGTGCCAGCAGTTTCCTAGCGGGCCTCCCCTACGAGCAGTACTTC. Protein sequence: CASSFLAGLPYEQYF.